This note documents a single T cell receptor (beta chain) sequence. This entry comes from a study of blood T cell repertoires in COVID-19. Across the whole study: Sources were T cells, B-cell-depleted T cells, or PBMCs; the material itself was cDNA or gDNA.

Libraries were prepared by immunoSEQ multiplex PCR; TCRdb keeps only in-frame clonotypes and omits some of them. Among fewer than 300,000 clones, around 89% were seen once, and the ten largest hold around 0.8%. The sequenced material came from peripheral blood. The sequence was obtained from a man aged 25 to 45 with acute or convalescent COVID-19.

The CDR3 sequence: CASSSPRQGTDTQYF. In DNA, the CDR3 is TGTGCCAGCAGTTCCCCCAGACAGGGAACAGATACGCAGTATTTT. V gene TRBV6-5 combines with J gene TRBJ2-3; 7 bases align to TRBD1. Germline V CDR1 and CDR2: MNHEY, SVGAGI. Trimming at V came to 4 bases and at J to 3 bases, leaving 7 bases not matched to a gene. The CDR3 has 15 residues.